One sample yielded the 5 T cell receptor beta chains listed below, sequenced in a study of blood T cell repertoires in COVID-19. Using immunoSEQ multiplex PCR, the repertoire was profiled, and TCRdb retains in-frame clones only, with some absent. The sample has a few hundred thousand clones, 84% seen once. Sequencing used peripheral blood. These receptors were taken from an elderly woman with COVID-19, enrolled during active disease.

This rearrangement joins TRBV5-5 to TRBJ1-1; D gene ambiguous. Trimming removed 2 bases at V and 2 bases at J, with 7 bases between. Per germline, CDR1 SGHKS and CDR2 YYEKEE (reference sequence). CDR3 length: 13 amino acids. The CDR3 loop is CASSFSGNTEAFF. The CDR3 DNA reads TGTGCCAGCAGCTTTTCAGGTAACACTGAAGCTTTCTTT.

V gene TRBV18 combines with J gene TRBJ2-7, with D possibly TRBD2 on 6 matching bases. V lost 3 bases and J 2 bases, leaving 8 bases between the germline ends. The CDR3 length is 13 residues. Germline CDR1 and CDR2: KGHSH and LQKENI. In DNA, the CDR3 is TGTGCCAGCTCACCCGGGACTCCCTACGAGCAGTACTTC. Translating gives CASSPGTPYEQYF. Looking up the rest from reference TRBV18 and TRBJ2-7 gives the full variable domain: NAGVMQNPRHLVRRRGQEARLRCSPMKGHSHVYWYRQLPEEGLKFMVYLQKENIIDESGMPKERFSAEFPKEGPSILRIQQVVRGDSAAYFCASSPGTPYEQYFGPGTRLTVT.

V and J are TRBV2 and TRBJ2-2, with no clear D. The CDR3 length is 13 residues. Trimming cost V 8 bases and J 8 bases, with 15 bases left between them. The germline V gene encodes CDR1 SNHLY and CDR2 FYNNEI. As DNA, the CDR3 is TGTGCCAGCGGCCTGAGCGTACCGGGGGAGCTGTTTTTT. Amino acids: CASGLSVPGELFF. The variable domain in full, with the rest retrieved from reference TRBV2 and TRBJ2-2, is EPEVTQTPSHQVTQMGQEVILRCVPISNHLYFYWYRQILGQKVEFLVSFYNNEISEKSEIFDDQFSVERPDGSNFTLKIRSTKLEDSAMYFCASGLSVPGELFFGEGSRLTVL.

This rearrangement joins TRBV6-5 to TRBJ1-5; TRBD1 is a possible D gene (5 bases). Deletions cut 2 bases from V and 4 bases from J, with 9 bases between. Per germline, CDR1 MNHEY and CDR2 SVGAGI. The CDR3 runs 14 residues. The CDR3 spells CASSYRRGNQPQHF. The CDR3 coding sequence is TGTGCCAGCAGTTACCGACGGGGGAATCAGCCCCAGCATTTT.

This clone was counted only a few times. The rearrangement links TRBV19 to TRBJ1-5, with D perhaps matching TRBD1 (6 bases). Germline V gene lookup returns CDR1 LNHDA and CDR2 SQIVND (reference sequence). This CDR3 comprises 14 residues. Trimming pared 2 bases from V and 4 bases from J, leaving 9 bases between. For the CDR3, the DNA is TGTGCCAGTAGTATAATCAGGGGTAATCAGCCCCAGCATTTT. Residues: CASSIIRGNQPQHF. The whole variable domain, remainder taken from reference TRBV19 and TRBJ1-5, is DGGITQSPKYLFRKEGQNVTLSCEQNLNHDAMYWYRQDPGQGLRLIYYSQIVNDFQKGDIAEGYSVSREKKESFPLTVTSAQKNPTAFYLCASSIIRGNQPQHFGDGTRLSIL.